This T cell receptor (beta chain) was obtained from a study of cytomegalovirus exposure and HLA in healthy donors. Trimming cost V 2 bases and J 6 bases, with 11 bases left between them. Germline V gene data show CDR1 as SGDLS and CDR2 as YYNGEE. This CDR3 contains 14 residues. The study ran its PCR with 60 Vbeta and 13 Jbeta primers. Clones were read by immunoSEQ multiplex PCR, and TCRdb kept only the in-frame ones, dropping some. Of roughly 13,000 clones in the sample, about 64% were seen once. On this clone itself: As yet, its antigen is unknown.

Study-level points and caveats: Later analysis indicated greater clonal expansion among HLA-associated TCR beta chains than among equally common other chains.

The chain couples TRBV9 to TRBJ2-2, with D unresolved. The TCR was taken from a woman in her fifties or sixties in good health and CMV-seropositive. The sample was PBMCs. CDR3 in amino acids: CASSVEQVPGELFF. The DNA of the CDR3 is TGTGCCAGCAGCGTTGAGCAGGTCCCCGGGGAGCTGTTTTTT.